Following are 8 T cell receptor beta chains from one sample sequenced in a study of post-analysis software for immune sequencing data. Incorporated into the TCR beta cDNA libraries were unique molecular identifiers, which served to reduce PCR and sequencing biases. TCRdb re-analysed the PCR reads in MiXCR, keeping a single row per CDR3 protein. The table lists hundreds of thousands of distinct CDR3 sequences, less than 35% of them singletons. Study-wide results and limits: About 5 TRBV segments (TRBV5-6, TRBV5-1 and TRBV20-1 among them) occurred more frequently in patients than in controls.

Antigen specificity for these receptors is unknown. Sequencing input: blood. The receptor set was obtained from a girl aged 10 to 17 with multiple sclerosis.

The chain joins TRBV4-3 to TRBJ2-3; no clear D gene. The CDR3 is 17 amino acids. Trimming cost V 0 bases and J 3 bases, with 16 bases left between them. The germline gives CDR1 LGHNA, CDR2 YSLEER. In DNA, the CDR3 is TGCGCCAGCAGCCAAGATGGGATAGGTGGCCCTACAGATACGCAGTATTTT. It is translated as CASSQDGIGGPTDTQYF.

The J gene is TRBJ2-1, the V gene TRBV5-1; 7 nucleotides align to TRBD2. Trimming at V came to 4 bases and at J to 2 bases, leaving 6 bases not matched to a gene. Germline values: CDR1 SGHRS, CDR2 YFSETQ. The CDR3 is 15 amino acids. The CDR3 coding sequence is TGCGCCAGCAGCCTCCGAGCGGGGACCTACAATGAGCAGTTCTTC. Translation gives CASSLRAGTYNEQFF.

The genes are TRBV27 and TRBJ1-1; D remains ambiguous. V lost 7 bases and J 1 base, leaving 16 bases between the germline ends. Germline V gives CDR1 MNHEY, CDR2 SMNVEV (reference sequence). CDR3 length: 15 amino acids. The CDR3 here is CASKLLGQTNTEAFF. DNA of the CDR3: TGTGCCAGCAAGTTGCTAGGGCAGACGAACACTGAAGCTTTCTTT.

The rearrangement links TRBV11-2 to TRBJ2-1; a possible D gene is TRBD2 (6 bases). Germline CDR1 and CDR2: SGHAT and FQNNGV. Trimming removed 8 bases from V and 11 bases from J, with 10 bases in between. This CDR3 comprises 10 residues. CDR3 nucleotides: TGTGCCAGCGGCGGGAACCAGCAGTTCTTC. It encodes CASGGNQQFF.

The chain joins TRBV20-1 to TRBJ1-1, with 7 bases lining up with TRBD1. CDR1 is DFQATT, CDR2 SNEGSKA, per germline (reference sequence). The CDR3 is made up of 14 amino acids. V lost 3 bases to trimming and J lost 3 bases; unmatched junction nucleotides: 7. CDR3 region: CSASTTGQDTEAFF. CDR3 DNA: TGCAGTGCTAGTACGACAGGGCAGGACACTGAAGCTTTCTTT.

This clonotype came up once. This chain connects TRBV14 to TRBJ1-6; D gene unclear. The V end lost 0 bases, the J end lost 8 bases, and 8 bases lay between the germline ends. This CDR3 is 14 amino acids long. Germline CDR1 and CDR2: SGHDN and FVKESK. CDR3 sequence: CASSQEAQHSPLHF. CDR3 DNA sequence: TGTGCCAGCAGCCAAGAGGCTCAGCATTCACCCCTCCACTTT. The entire variable domain, with the rest obtained from reference TRBV14 and TRBJ1-6, is as follows: EAGVTQFPSHSVIEKGQTVTLRCDPISGHDNLYWYRRVMGKEIKFLLHFVKESKQDESGMPNNRFLAERTGGTYSTLKVQPAELEDSGVYFCASSQEAQHSPLHFGNGTRLTVT.

The chain employs TRBV5-1 and TRBJ2-2; 8 nucleotides line up with TRBD1. The germline V gene encodes CDR1 SGHRS and CDR2 YFSETQ. CDR3 length: 15 residues. V lost 4 bases, J lost 1 base, and 3 bases stayed unmatched. This chain's CDR3 is CASSPGTGNTGELFF. The CDR3 DNA reads TGCGCCAGCAGCCCCGGGACAGGGAACACCGGGGAGCTGTTTTTT. Using reference TRBV5-1 and TRBJ2-2 for the parts outside the CDR3, the full variable domain is KAGVTQTPRYLIKTRGQQVTLSCSPISGHRSVSWYQQTPGQGLQFLFEYFSETQRNKGNFPGRFSGRQFSNSRSEMNVSTLELGDSALYLCASSPGTGNTGELFFGEGSRLTVL.

This clonotype was picked up many times. This chain connects TRBV29-1 to TRBJ2-5; D is unresolved. Trimming took off 4 bases at V and 5 bases at J, with 8 bases between the two ends. CDR3 length equals 11 residues. Germline V gene lookup returns CDR1 SQVTM and CDR2 ANQGSEA. CDR3 DNA: TGCAGCGTTGCCCCCGCCGAGACCCAGTACTTC. Encoded protein: CSVAPAETQYF.